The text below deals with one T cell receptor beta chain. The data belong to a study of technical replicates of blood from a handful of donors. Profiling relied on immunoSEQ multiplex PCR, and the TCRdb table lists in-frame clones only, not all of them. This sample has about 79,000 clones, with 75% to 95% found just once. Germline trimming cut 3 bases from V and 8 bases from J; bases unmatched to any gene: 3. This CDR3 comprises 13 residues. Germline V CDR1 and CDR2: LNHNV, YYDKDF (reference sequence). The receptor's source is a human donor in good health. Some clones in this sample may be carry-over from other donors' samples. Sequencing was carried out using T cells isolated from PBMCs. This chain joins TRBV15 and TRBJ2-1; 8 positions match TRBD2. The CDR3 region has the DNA TGTGCCACCAGCAGGGTGACTAGCGATGAGCAGTTCTTC. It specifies CATSRVTSDEQFF.